What follows are 32 T cell receptor beta chains derived from one specimen sequenced in a study of cytomegalovirus exposure and HLA in healthy donors. The repertoire was sequenced with immunoSEQ multiplex PCR; TCRdb's copy has only in-frame clones and lacks some. This sample carries about 130,000 clones, 90% of them seen once, and the ten largest clones take about 6.7%. The sample taken for sequencing was PBMCs. Receptor source: a woman between 25 and 40 years old in good health and CMV-seropositive.

The rearrangement uses TRBV6-9 and TRBJ1-1; 7 positions match TRBD1. This CDR3 contains 13 residues. In germline, CDR1 is MNHGY, CDR2 SVAAGI. Trimming at V came to 5 bases and at J to 4 bases, leaving 4 bases not matched to a gene. The CDR3 here is CASSGGTVTEAFF. In nucleotides, the CDR3 is TGTGCCAGCAGTGGCGGGACAGTCACTGAAGCTTTCTTT.

The chain joins TRBV10-3 to TRBJ2-3; 7 bases agree with TRBD2. V trimming: 4 bases; J trimming: 2 bases; junction bases outside the gene matches: 6. The CDR3 extends over 15 amino acids. The germline CDR1 and CDR2 sequences are ENHRY and SYGVKD. This chain's CDR3 is CAISGSGRFTDTQYF. CDR3 sequence (DNA): TGTGCCATCAGTGGGTCCGGGAGGTTCACAGATACGCAGTATTTT.

The gene calls are TRBV11-2 and TRBJ1-1; D gene unclear. Germline CDR1 SGHAT, CDR2 FQNNGV. The CDR3 loop spans 16 amino acids. V lost 6 bases and J 0 bases, leaving 17 bases between the germline ends. The CDR3 loop is CASSSNGQKMNTEAFF. CDR3 in DNA: TGTGCCAGCAGTTCTAATGGGCAGAAAATGAACACTGAAGCTTTCTTT.

The chain has TRBV5-1 and TRBJ2-6; D gene uncertain. Trimming shortened V by 1 base and J by 0 bases, and 8 bases separated the two germline ends. The V gene's germline CDR1 is SGHRS and CDR2 YFSETQ. The CDR3 spans 16 residues. The DNA for the CDR3 is TGCGCCAGCAGCTTGTTGGTGGCCTCTGGGGCCAACGTCCTGACTTTC. Amino acid sequence: CASSLLVASGANVLTF.

The J gene is TRBJ1-4, the V gene TRBV7-9; 7 bases match TRBD1. Trimming cost V 5 bases and J 4 bases; bases outside gene matches: 10. The CDR3 consists of 16 residues. Germline V lookup: CDR1 SEHNR, CDR2 FQNEAQ (reference sequence). In DNA form, the CDR3 reads TGTGCCAGCAGCCCTGCCGGGACAGTGGATAATGAAAAACTGTTTTTT. Its protein is CASSPAGTVDNEKLFF.

The chain couples TRBV6-4 to TRBJ2-3; 12 bases are a match to TRBD2. Germline-derived CDR1 and CDR2 are MRHNA and SNTAGT. There are 16 residues in the CDR3. With V trimmed by 5 bases and J by 2 bases, 5 bases remained unmatched. CDR3 sequence (DNA): TGTGCCAGCAGTCTACTAGCGGGGGGCCTCACAGATACGCAGTATTTT. It codes for CASSLLAGGLTDTQYF.

The CDR3 here is CASSTSGGRYEQYF. CDR3 DNA sequence: TGCGCCAGCAGTACCTCAGGCGGGAGGTACGAGCAGTACTTC. The V gene is TRBV5-1, the J gene TRBJ2-7; 8 positions match TRBD2. Germline-derived CDR1 and CDR2 are SGHRS and YFSETQ. Unmatched junction bases numbered 8, after V lost 5 bases and J lost 4 bases. The CDR3 sequence is 14 residues long. The entire variable domain, with the rest obtained from reference TRBV5-1 and TRBJ2-7, is as follows: KAGVTQTPRYLIKTRGQQVTLSCSPISGHRSVSWYQQTPGQGLQFLFEYFSETQRNKGNFPGRFSGRQFSNSRSEMNVSTLELGDSALYLCASSTSGGRYEQYFGPGTRLTVT.

The CDR3 here is CAISEGPFEKLFF. In DNA, the CDR3 is TGTGCCATCAGTGAGGGCCCGTTTGAAAAACTGTTTTTT. This chain links TRBV10-3 with TRBJ1-4; D ambiguous. Deletions cut 2 bases from V and 7 bases from J, with 8 bases between. CDR1 and CDR2 (germline): ENHRY, SYGVKD. This CDR3 comprises 13 residues.

J is TRBJ2-7 and V is TRBV5-6, with TRBD2 matching over 7 bases. The V gene's germline CDR1 is SGHDT and CDR2 YYEEEE. Germline trimming cut 1 base from V and 2 bases from J; bases unmatched to any gene: 3. The CDR3 is 14 residues long. CDR3 in amino acids: CASSLQGLPYEQYF. The DNA for the CDR3 is TGTGCCAGCAGCTTGCAGGGACTACCCTACGAGCAGTACTTC. The full variable domain, in which reference TRBV5-6 and TRBJ2-7 provide the parts outside the CDR3, is DAGVTQSPTHLIKTRGQQVTLRCSPKSGHDTVSWYQQALGQGPQFIFQYYEEEERQRGNFPDRFSGHQFPNYSSELNVNALLLGDSALYLCASSLQGLPYEQYFGPGTRLTVT.

This chain uses TRBV19 with TRBJ1-5; no clear D. This CDR3 has 16 residues. V was shortened by 6 bases and J by 2 bases, with 17 bases between the two germline ends. Germline V gene lookup returns CDR1 LNHDA and CDR2 SQIVND (reference sequence). The CDR3 DNA reads TGTGCCAGTAGCTTCCGGTCGGGGTACGGCAATCAGCCCCAGCATTTT. Amino acid sequence: CASSFRSGYGNQPQHF.

This chain joins TRBV5-4 and TRBJ2-2; TRBD2 matches at 12 bases. J lost 8 bases, V lost 5 bases, and 7 bases had no gene match. CDR1 SGHNT and CDR2 YYREEE come from the germline V gene (reference sequence). The CDR3 has 15 amino acids. The CDR3 nucleotides are TGTGCCAGCAGTTCGAGACTAGCGGGAGTTGGGGAGCTGTTTTTT. Translation: CASSSRLAGVGELFF.

This sequence joins TRBV28 and TRBJ2-7, with D perhaps matching TRBD1 (7 bases). CDR3 length: 14 amino acids. Trimming stripped 6 bases from V and 4 bases from J, with 16 bases between. Germline lookup yields CDR1 MDHEN and CDR2 SYDVKM. CDR3 nucleotides: TGTGCCAGCAGCCCCCAGGCAGGGGGGTACGAGCAGTACTTC. It yields the protein CASSPQAGGYEQYF. Full variable domain (outside the CDR3, taken from reference TRBV28 and TRBJ2-7): DVKVTQSSRYLVKRTGEKVFLECVQDMDHENMFWYRQDPGLGLRLIYFSYDVKMKEKGDIPEGYSVSREKKERFSLILESASTNQTSMYLCASSPQAGGYEQYFGPGTRLTVT.

The V gene is TRBV11-3, the J gene TRBJ1-3; possibly TRBD1 for D (6 bases). The CDR3 covers 15 residues. The V and J ends lost 5 bases and 0 bases respectively, with 11 bases between them. The germline gives CDR1 SGHNT, CDR2 YENEEA. The CDR3 DNA is TGTGCCAGCAGCCGTGGCAGGGGCTCTGGAAACACCATATATTTT. The encoded protein is CASSRGRGSGNTIYF.

This sequence joins TRBV28 and TRBJ2-7; TRBD1 aligns across 9 bases. Germline CDR1 is MDHEN and CDR2 is SYDVKM. V lost 6 bases and J lost 3; bases outside the gene matches: 6. This CDR3 is 14 amino acids long. CDR3 region: CASSPRDRDYEQYF. DNA of the CDR3: TGTGCCAGCAGCCCCCGGGACAGGGACTACGAGCAGTACTTC.

The rearrangement joins TRBV19 to TRBJ2-7; TRBD1 matches at 8 bases. The CDR3 length is 12 residues. Germline assignment: CDR1 LNHDA and CDR2 SQIVND (reference sequence). Trimming took 8 bases from V and 6 from J; bases not matched to a gene: 6. CDR3 nucleotide sequence: TGTGCCAGTGATCCAGGGGGCGGCGAGCAGTACTTC. This gives the protein CASDPGGGEQYF.

The chain carries TRBV29-1 and TRBJ2-5; the D gene is possibly TRBD2 (5 bases). Trimming shortened V by 1 base and J by 7 bases, and 13 bases separated the two germline ends. CDR3 size: 13 residues. Germline lookup yields CDR1 SQVTM and CDR2 ANQGSEA. CDR3 nucleotides: TGCAGCGTTGAAGTGTCGGGAACTCGGACCCAGTACTTC. Protein: CSVEVSGTRTQYF.

The chain uses TRBV25-1 and TRBJ1-1, with TRBD1 identical over 7 bases. CDR1 and CDR2 from the germline V gene are MGHDK and SYGVNS. With 2 bases clipped from V and 5 bases from J, the junction kept 17 bases outside the gene matches. CDR3 length: 18 residues. Here the CDR3 reads CASSEGQGTDQLGTEAFF. The CDR3 DNA reads as TGTGCCAGCAGTGAAGGCCAGGGGACAGATCAACTCGGGACTGAAGCTTTCTTT. The full variable domain, with the rest looked up from reference TRBV25-1 and TRBJ1-1, is EADIYQTPRYLVIGTGKKITLECSQTMGHDKMYWYQQDPGMELHLIHYSYGVNSTEKGDLSSESTVSRIRTEHFPLTLESARPSHTSQYLCASSEGQGTDQLGTEAFFGQGTRLTVV.

The rearrangement uses TRBV15 and TRBJ2-4; 8 bases map to TRBD1. The V segment lost 1 base and the J segment 6 bases; nucleotides outside the gene matches: 8. Germline V gene data show CDR1 as LNHNV and CDR2 as YYDKDF (reference sequence). This CDR3 comprises 16 residues. CDR3 residues: CATSRGVQGAGNIQYF. DNA of the CDR3: TGTGCCACCAGCAGAGGGGTCCAGGGGGCGGGAAACATTCAGTACTTC.

V gene TRBV29-1 combines with J gene TRBJ2-5; 14 nucleotides match TRBD2. CDR1 is SQVTM and CDR2 is ANQGSEA in the germline V gene. The CDR3 runs 17 residues. V lost 2 bases and J lost 7; bases outside the gene matches: 12. In DNA form, the CDR3 reads TGCAGCGTTGAATTCGGGACTAGCGGGGGTCATTGGGGGACCCAGTACTTC. Translation: CSVEFGTSGGHWGTQYF.

The chain uses TRBV7-6 and TRBJ2-1; TRBD2 matches 7 bases. V was clipped by 1 base and J by 0 bases; unmatched bases: 3. The CDR3 covers 16 residues. CDR1 is SGHVS, CDR2 FNYEAQ, per germline. CDR3 DNA sequence: TGTGCCAGCAGCTTAGAGCCGGGGGGCTCCTACAATGAGCAGTTCTTC. Translating gives CASSLEPGGSYNEQFF.

The sample holds one count of this clone. J is TRBJ2-4 and V is TRBV5-5; TRBD2 is a possible D gene (7 bases). V was trimmed by 2 bases and J by 6 bases, leaving 9 bases between them. Germline CDR1 SGHKS, CDR2 YYEKEE (reference sequence). The CDR3 extends over 13 amino acids. The CDR3 nucleotides read TGTGCCAGCAGCTTCCGGGGGGCAAACATTCAGTACTTC. Its protein product is CASSFRGANIQYF. Variable domain in full (rest from reference TRBV5-5 and TRBJ2-4): DAGVTQSPTHLIKTRGQQVTLRCSPISGHKSVSWYQQVLGQGPQFIFQYYEKEERGRGNFPDRFSARQFPNYSSELNVNALLLGDSALYLCASSFRGANIQYFGAGTRLSVL.

This clone was observed a single time. This chain joins TRBV5-1 and TRBJ1-1, with D hard to call. The CDR3 consists of 14 residues. V dropped 6 bases and J dropped 2 bases, with 14 bases sitting between them. From germline, CDR1 is SGHRS and CDR2 YFSETQ. In DNA form, the CDR3 reads TGCGCCAGCACCATGTTCGAGAGTAACACTGAAGCTTTCTTT. Its translation is CASTMFESNTEAFF.

CDR3 amino acids: CSGGRGSYEQYF. CDR3 coding DNA: TGCAGCGGAGGAAGGGGCTCCTACGAGCAGTACTTC. The chain joins TRBV29-1 to TRBJ2-7; maybe TRBD1 (5 bases). Trimming removed 7 bases at V and 0 bases at J, with 10 bases between. Germline CDR1 is SQVTM and CDR2 is ANQGSEA. The length of the CDR3 is 12 residues.

The chain is built from TRBV5-1 and TRBJ2-7; possible D gene TRBD1, 5 bases. V was clipped by 7 bases and J by 2 bases, with 13 bases between them. The germline V gene encodes CDR1 SGHRS and CDR2 YFSETQ. The CDR3 covers 13 residues. The CDR3 is CASGRTSPYEQYF. CDR3 sequence (DNA): TGCGCCAGCGGCCGGACATCCCCCTACGAGCAGTACTTC.

In its sample, this clone was seen once. The gene calls are TRBV7-8 and TRBJ1-2; 9 bases agree with TRBD1. The CDR3 sequence is 14 residues long. V was pared by 5 bases and J by 5 bases, with 6 bases of the junction left unmatched. CDR1 and CDR2 from the germline V gene are SGHVS and FQNEAQ. The CDR3 sequence: CASSAGQGGYGYTF. DNA of the CDR3: TGTGCCAGCAGCGCGGGACAGGGTGGATATGGCTACACCTTC.

V gene TRBV28 combines with J gene TRBJ1-5; 7 bases map to TRBD1. V shed 3 bases and J 0 bases; nucleotides not matched to a gene: 2. CDR3 size: 15 residues. The germline V gene has CDR1 MDHEN and CDR2 SYDVKM. The CDR3 loop reads CASSLTGPSNQPQHF. The CDR3 bases are TGTGCCAGCAGTTTGACAGGGCCTAGCAATCAGCCCCAGCATTTT.

This chain links TRBV6-5 with TRBJ1-4; 11 bases fit TRBD1. The germline V gene encodes CDR1 MNHEY and CDR2 SVGAGI. The CDR3 sequence is 15 residues long. V was pared by 6 bases and J by 10 bases, with 10 bases of the junction left unmatched. The CDR3 DNA sequence: TGTGCCAGCAGATCTCCGGGACAGGGGGATGGAAAACTGTTTTTT. Translated, it gives CASRSPGQGDGKLFF.

The V gene is TRBV27, the J gene TRBJ2-3, with 7 bases lining up with TRBD1. Per germline, CDR1 MNHEY and CDR2 SMNVEV (reference sequence). CDR3 length: 14 residues. Trimming at V came to 5 bases and at J to 1 base, leaving 3 bases not matched to a gene. In nucleotides, the CDR3 is TGTGCCAGCAGTGCAGGACAGGGCACAGATACGCAGTATTTT. The encoded protein is CASSAGQGTDTQYF.

The chain carries TRBV19 and TRBJ2-7; 7 bases align to TRBD2. The CDR3 contains 14 residues. From germline, CDR1 is LNHDA and CDR2 SQIVND (reference sequence). V lost 8 bases, J lost 0 bases, and 7 bases stayed unmatched. The CDR3 reads CASRAGSSSYEQYF. In nucleotides, the CDR3 is TGTGCCAGTCGAGCGGGATCAAGCTCCTACGAGCAGTACTTC.

The rearrangement joins TRBV2 to TRBJ2-6; D gene uncertain. The CDR3 has 15 amino acids. Germline V gene lookup returns CDR1 SNHLY and CDR2 FYNNEI. Deletions cut 6 bases from V and 0 bases from J, with 9 bases between. The DNA of the CDR3 is TGTGCCAGCAGCGCACTGATCTCTGGGGCCAACGTCCTGACTTTC. It is translated as CASSALISGANVLTF.

The chain is built from TRBV27 and TRBJ2-1; TRBD1 matches 9 bases. V dropped 1 base and J dropped 4; count of bases not matched to a gene: 5. This CDR3 is built from 16 residues. Germline V lookup: CDR1 MNHEY, CDR2 SMNVEV (reference sequence). The CDR3 loop is CASSLFRDRDYNEQFF. DNA for the CDR3: TGTGCCAGCAGTTTATTCCGGGACAGGGATTACAATGAGCAGTTCTTC.

The chain joins TRBV4-1 to TRBJ1-2; 7 nucleotides match TRBD1. Germline assignment: CDR1 MGHRA and CDR2 YSYEKL. V lost 1 base to trimming and J lost 1 base; unmatched junction nucleotides: 6. CDR3 size: 16 residues. CDR3 region: CASSQGRDRFNYGYTF. Here the CDR3 DNA reads TGCGCCAGCAGCCAAGGCAGGGACAGATTTAACTATGGCTACACCTTC.